This T cell receptor beta chain originates from a study of blood T cell repertoires in COVID-19. On the study more broadly: Specimens from acute and convalescent COVID-19 originated in the United States, Italy and Spain. T cells, B-cell-depleted T cells, or PBMCs supplied cDNA or gDNA.

Germline V gives CDR1 MNHNY, CDR2 SVGAGI (reference sequence). V lost 3 bases to trimming and J lost 4 bases; unmatched junction nucleotides: 3. CDR3 size: 14 residues. This table comes from immunoSEQ multiplex PCR, and its TCRdb copy is limited to in-frame clones, with some not included. The table shows roughly 170,000 clones, with about nine tenths occurring only once. The clonotype originates from a man aged 55 to 70 with acute or convalescent COVID-19. The sample comprised peripheral blood. V gene TRBV6-6 combines with J gene TRBJ1-5, with 7 bases matching TRBD1. The CDR3 DNA reads TGTGCCAGCAGTTATCCGGGACAGAATCAGCCCCAGCATTTT. Its protein is CASSYPGQNQPQHF.